This TCR beta chain derives from a study of cytomegalovirus exposure and HLA in healthy donors. To note about this clone: As yet, its antigen is unknown.

60 Vbeta and 13 Jbeta primers were used in PCR. Only in-frame clones appear in the TCRdb table, and some are missing; sequencing was by immunoSEQ multiplex PCR. The sample has about 160,000 clones, around four fifths seen once. Study-wide results and caveats: A later analysis linked a missense variant in DCLRE1C to the trimming of TCR beta V and J genes. Sequencing probably produced one cluster of sequence variants that were highly shared.

The sample was PBMCs. This receptor was identified in a woman in her thirties in good health and CMV-seronegative.

The CDR3 sequence is CAISETGPQHF. CDR3 bases: TGTGCCATCAGTGAGACAGGACCCCAGCATTTT. The chain couples TRBV10-3 to TRBJ1-5, with D possibly matching TRBD1 (5 bases). The CDR3 is 11 amino acids. Germline V gives CDR1 ENHRY, CDR2 SYGVKD. Trimming stripped 2 bases from V and 10 bases from J, with 6 bases between.